This T cell receptor beta chain was recovered during a study of blood T cell repertoires in COVID-19. Here immunoSEQ multiplex PCR was the method, and the copy in TCRdb shows in-frame clones only, minus some. The table includes 140,000 or so clones, around 83% detected once. This CDR3 is 17 amino acids long. From germline, CDR1 is MDHEN and CDR2 SYDVKM. The J segment lost 3 bases and the V segment lost 6 bases, leaving 13 bases of the junction unmatched. The receptor was isolated from a man in his sixties with active or convalescent COVID-19. The chain links TRBV28 to TRBJ2-7; 11 nucleotides match TRBD1. The specimen was peripheral blood. Written as DNA, the CDR3 is TGTGCCAGCAGCGGGACAGGGGGGATAGGGCGGGACTACGAGCAGTACTTC. Translated: CASSGTGGIGRDYEQYF.